Presented here are 25 T cell receptor beta chains from one specimen sequenced in a study of OX40 agonist ivuxolimab in advanced cancers. Libraries came from the immunoSEQ multiplex PCR assay. TCRdb stores this immuneACCESS table with in-frame sequences only. Part of the clones is absent; in the studies checked, under half of the shortfall reflects unresolved V genes, and no reason is known for the rest. This sample comprises approximately 59,000 clones, 88% of them detected only once. Clones ranked in the top ten supply around 3.2% of the sample. The source was CD4+ or CD8+ T cells sorted from blood, collected in a trial of the OX40 agonist ivuxolimab. The receptors derive from an adult with an advanced solid tumor such as melanoma, head and neck, liver or kidney cancer.

V and J are TRBV5-4 and TRBJ2-7, with 8 positions matching TRBD2. CDR1 and CDR2 from the germline V gene are SGHNT and YYREEE (reference sequence). The V and J ends lost 2 bases and 6 bases, in that order; junction bases with no gene match: 7. The CDR3 sequence is 14 residues long. The CDR3 nucleotides are TGTGCCAGCAGCTTATCGGGAGCGGGGGTCGAGCAGTACTTC. Its translation: CASSLSGAGVEQYF.

J is TRBJ2-7 and V is TRBV19; 7 bases match TRBD2. V was clipped by 3 bases and J by 2 bases; unmatched bases: 4. CDR1 LNHDA and CDR2 SQIVND come from the germline V gene (reference sequence). This CDR3 is built from 14 residues. This CDR3 reads CASSMAAGAYEQYF. The DNA of the CDR3 is TGTGCCAGTAGTATGGCGGCGGGGGCCTACGAGCAGTACTTC.

This rearrangement joins TRBV4-3 to TRBJ1-2; D is uncertain. Trimming left V 0 bases short and J 5 bases short, with 10 bases between. CDR3 length: 14 residues. Germline V gene sequence: CDR1 LGHNA, CDR2 YSLEER. The CDR3 coding sequence is TGCGCCAGCAGCCAAGATTCCCCGGCGTATGGCTACACCTTC. Translating gives CASSQDSPAYGYTF.

The J gene is TRBJ1-3, the V gene TRBV5-1; TRBD1 might be the D (5 bases). Trimming cost V 0 bases and J 0 bases, with 10 bases left between them. CDR1 is SGHRS, CDR2 YFSETQ, per germline. CDR3 size: 16 residues. As DNA, the CDR3 is TGCGCCAGCAGCTTGGGGGACGGCGCCTCTGGAAACACCATATATTTT. Its protein is CASSLGDGASGNTIYF.

The chain joins TRBV18 to TRBJ2-1; D might be TRBD1 or TRBD2, each matching 5 bases. Germline V gives CDR1 KGHSH, CDR2 LQKENI. Between the trimmed V and J ends, which lost 6 bases and 7 bases, there was a span of 13 bases. The CDR3 consists of 13 residues. The CDR3 DNA reads TGTGCCAGCTCGACGGGACCCGGAAATGAGCAGTTCTTC. This translates into CASSTGPGNEQFF.

The chain uses TRBV10-3 and TRBJ1-5; the match to TRBD1 covers 9 bases. This CDR3 is 15 amino acids long. Trimming removed 2 bases from V and 5 bases from J; junction bases left unmatched: 4. CDR1 and CDR2 from the germline V gene are ENHRY and SYGVKD. The CDR3 loop is CAISEGGQGDQPQHF. CDR3 in DNA: TGTGCCATCAGTGAGGGGGGACAGGGTGATCAGCCCCAGCATTTT.

CDR3 sequence: CASSEDRGSRGYEQYF. The CDR3 region has the DNA TGTGCCAGCAGTGAGGACCGGGGCTCAAGGGGCTACGAGCAGTACTTC. V usage is TRBV2 and J usage is TRBJ2-7, with D perhaps given as TRBD1 or TRBD2 (5 bases each). The CDR3 is made up of 16 amino acids. The germline CDR1 and CDR2 sequences are SNHLY and FYNNEI. V was shortened by 3 bases and J by 3 bases, with 18 bases between the two germline ends.

The chain couples TRBV18 to TRBJ2-1, with 11 bases that match TRBD2. CDR1 and CDR2 (germline): KGHSH, LQKENI. V lost 2 bases and J lost 9; bases outside the gene matches: 3. This CDR3 is 14 amino acids long. CDR3 nucleotides: TGTGCCAGCTCACCAGGTAGCGGGAGGGGTGAGCAGTTCTTC. Translated, it gives CASSPGSGRGEQFF. Full variable domain (outside the CDR3, taken from reference TRBV18 and TRBJ2-1): NAGVMQNPRHLVRRRGQEARLRCSPMKGHSHVYWYRQLPEEGLKFMVYLQKENIIDESGMPKERFSAEFPKEGPSILRIQQVVRGDSAAYFCASSPGSGRGEQFFGPGTRLTVL.

V and J are TRBV7-6 and TRBJ2-3; TRBD2 aligns across 11 bases. The CDR3 is 16 amino acids. Trimming cost V 5 bases and J 0 bases; bases outside gene matches: 4. Germline V CDR1 and CDR2: SGHVS, FNYEAQ. The CDR3, as DNA: TGTGCCAGCAGCCCACGGACTAGCGGGAGCACAGATACGCAGTATTTT. Residues: CASSPRTSGSTDTQYF. The whole variable domain, filled in from reference TRBV7-6 and TRBJ2-3, reads GAGVSQSPRYKVTKRGQDVALRCDPISGHVSLYWYRQALGQGPEFLTYFNYEAQQDKSGLPNDRFSAERPEGSISTLTIQRTEQRDSAMYRCASSPRTSGSTDTQYFGPGTRLTVL.

This sequence joins TRBV5-1 and TRBJ2-5; 10 bases align to TRBD2. CDR1 and CDR2 from the germline V gene are SGHRS and YFSETQ. CDR3 length equals 15 residues. Trimming cost V 3 bases and J 2 bases; bases outside gene matches: 4. In DNA form, the CDR3 reads TGCGCCAGCAGCTCTAGACTAGCGGGTCAAGAGACCCAGTACTTC. Translated, it gives CASSSRLAGQETQYF.

The rearrangement uses TRBV18 and TRBJ2-7, with 7 bases aligning to TRBD1. CDR3 length: 16 amino acids. The ends lost 5 bases at V and 0 bases at J; junction bases unmatched: 10. Looked up from germline, CDR1 is KGHSH and CDR2 is LQKENI. CDR3 nucleotide sequence: TGTGCCAGCTCAGTCACCGGGACAGCGATCTCCTACGAGCAGTACTTC. Residues: CASSVTGTAISYEQYF.

J is TRBJ1-3 and V is TRBV9, with D possibly being TRBD1 (5 bases). The CDR3 contains 17 residues. Germline V gene lookup returns CDR1 SGDLS and CDR2 YYNGEE. The V end lost 4 bases, the J end lost 3 bases, and 20 bases lay between the germline ends. The CDR3 protein is CASSPNLPGRGGNTIYF. The CDR3 DNA follows: TGTGCCAGCAGCCCCAACTTACCGGGACGAGGTGGAAACACCATATATTTT.

The CDR3 region is CAWTGWEGDTGELFF. The CDR3 region has the DNA TGTGCCTGGACTGGGTGGGAGGGGGACACCGGGGAGCTGTTTTTT. The rearrangement uses TRBV30 and TRBJ2-2; the D gene is possibly TRBD2 (7 bases). The CDR3 has 15 residues. V shed 4 bases and J shed 3 bases, with 15 bases lying between them. The germline V gene has CDR1 GTSNPN and CDR2 SVGIG (reference sequence).

This clone was counted only a few times. The chain has TRBV30 and TRBJ2-7; TRBD2 aligns across 7 bases. The CDR3 spans 15 residues. Germline V CDR1 and CDR2: GTSNPN, SVGIG (reference sequence). V lost 0 bases, J lost 6 bases, and 11 bases stayed unmatched. For the CDR3, the DNA is TGTGCCTGGAGTGTGAGGACTAGAAGTTCTAGCGAGCAGTACTTC. This translates into CAWSVRTRSSSEQYF.

The chain is built from TRBV5-1 and TRBJ2-5; D is perhaps TRBD1 (6 bases). Trimming took 4 bases from V and 2 from J, leaving 12 bases between them. Per the germline V gene, CDR1 is SGHRS and CDR2 is YFSETQ. The CDR3 has 14 residues. The CDR3 coding sequence is TGCGCCAGCAGCCGGTCAGGGGAACAAGAGACCCAGTACTTC. Translation gives CASSRSGEQETQYF.

V and J are TRBV10-3 and TRBJ2-2, with TRBD1 matching 8 bases. CDR3 length: 14 amino acids. The junction had 4 bases not matched to a gene; V was cut back by 4 bases and J by 6 bases. The germline gives CDR1 ENHRY, CDR2 SYGVKD. The CDR3 spells CAISVQGAPGELFF. DNA of the CDR3: TGTGCCATCAGTGTCCAGGGGGCGCCCGGGGAGCTGTTTTTT.

The chain combines TRBV10-3 with TRBJ2-7, with 7 bases lining up with TRBD1. This CDR3 comprises 14 residues. Germline V lookup: CDR1 ENHRY, CDR2 SYGVKD. V trimming: 0 bases; J trimming: 3 bases; junction bases outside the gene matches: 2. The CDR3 here is CAISESGTDYEQYF. In DNA, the CDR3 is TGTGCCATCAGTGAGTCCGGGACAGACTACGAGCAGTACTTC.

The genes are TRBV9 and TRBJ1-2; D is unresolved. V dropped 0 bases and J dropped 2 bases, with 8 bases sitting between them. There are 14 residues in the CDR3. Germline CDR1 is SGDLS and CDR2 is YYNGEE. The CDR3 loop is CASSVATQNYGYTF. The CDR3 DNA sequence: TGTGCCAGCAGCGTAGCTACGCAGAACTATGGCTACACCTTC.

The J gene is TRBJ2-5, the V gene TRBV4-1; 8 nucleotides align to TRBD1. The V and J ends lost 4 bases and 4 bases, in that order; junction bases with no gene match: 11. CDR1 is MGHRA and CDR2 is YSYEKL in the germline V gene. There are 16 residues in the CDR3. CDR3: CASSRYDRGSGETQYF. The CDR3 region has the DNA TGCGCCAGCAGCCGCTACGACAGGGGTTCGGGAGAGACCCAGTACTTC.

The chain employs TRBV19 and TRBJ2-1; 11 nucleotides agree with TRBD1. Germline-derived CDR1 and CDR2 are LNHDA and SQIVND (reference sequence). V trimming: 6 bases; J trimming: 6 bases; junction bases outside the gene matches: 4. The CDR3 is 14 residues long. CDR3 residues: CASRPGQGVNEQFF. DNA of the CDR3: TGTGCCAGTAGGCCGGGACAGGGGGTCAATGAGCAGTTCTTC.

This chain uses TRBV6-5 with TRBJ2-7; D perhaps matches TRBD1 (5 bases). Germline lookup yields CDR1 MNHEY and CDR2 SVGAGI. With 0 bases removed from V and 5 bases from J, the gap between germline ends came to 8 bases. The CDR3 totals 13 residues. CDR3 loop: CASSYSFRDEQYF. The CDR3 DNA reads as TGTGCCAGCAGTTACTCGTTCAGGGACGAGCAGTACTTC.

CDR3 bases: TGCGCCAGCAGCCAAGATTTTTTCAACGGTGTAGGGGGCGGTTTTGGCTACACCTTC. This gives the protein CASSQDFFNGVGGGFGYTF. This sequence joins TRBV4-3 and TRBJ1-2, with TRBD1 matching over 7 bases. The trim removed 0 bases at V and 7 bases at J, leaving 20 bases unmatched. The CDR3 loop spans 19 amino acids. Germline V lookup: CDR1 LGHNA, CDR2 YSLEER.

The chain links TRBV27 to TRBJ2-5, with D hard to call. The germline V gene has CDR1 MNHEY and CDR2 SMNVEV (reference sequence). Trimming took 9 bases from V and 5 from J, leaving 22 bases between them. There are 15 residues in the CDR3. In nucleotides, the CDR3 is TGTGCCAGTTCTCGGATGCCGGCTGCAAAGGAGACCCAGTACTTC. Protein product: CASSRMPAAKETQYF.

This clone showed up just once. V is TRBV30 and J is TRBJ2-3; a weak D match, TRBD1 (5 bases). In germline, CDR1 is GTSNPN, CDR2 SVGIG (reference sequence). The germline V and J ends were trimmed by 1 base and 0 bases, with 14 bases remaining between them. The CDR3 extends over 16 amino acids. The CDR3 loop reads CAWSAGHQFSTDTQYF. The CDR3 DNA reads as TGTGCCTGGAGTGCCGGACACCAATTCAGCACAGATACGCAGTATTTT.

V gene TRBV18 combines with J gene TRBJ1-2, with TRBD1 as a possible D gene (6 bases). V was shortened by 0 bases and J by 6 bases, with 14 bases between the two germline ends. The germline V gene encodes CDR1 KGHSH and CDR2 LQKENI. This CDR3 spans 15 amino acids. CDR3 nucleotides: TGTGCCAGCTCACCACCTAATACAGGGCCCCATGGCTACACCTTC. Translated: CASSPPNTGPHGYTF. Looking up the rest from reference TRBV18 and TRBJ1-2 gives the full variable domain: NAGVMQNPRHLVRRRGQEARLRCSPMKGHSHVYWYRQLPEEGLKFMVYLQKENIIDESGMPKERFSAEFPKEGPSILRIQQVVRGDSAAYFCASSPPNTGPHGYTFGSGTRLTVV.